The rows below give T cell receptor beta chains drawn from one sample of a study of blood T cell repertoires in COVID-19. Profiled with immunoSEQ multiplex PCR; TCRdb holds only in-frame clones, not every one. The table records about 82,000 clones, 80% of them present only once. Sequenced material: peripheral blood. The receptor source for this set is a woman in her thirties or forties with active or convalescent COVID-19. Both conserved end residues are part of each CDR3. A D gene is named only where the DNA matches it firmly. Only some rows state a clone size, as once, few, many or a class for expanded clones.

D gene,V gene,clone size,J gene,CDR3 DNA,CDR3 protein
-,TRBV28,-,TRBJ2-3,TGTGCCAGCAAAACCGGGGACTATACGCAGTATTTT,CASKTGDYTQYF
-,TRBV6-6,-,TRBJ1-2,TGTGCCAGCAGTGACACGAATGCTAACTATGGCTACACCTTC,CASSDTNANYGYTF
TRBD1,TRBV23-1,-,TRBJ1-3,TGCGCCAGCAGTCAATCCCGGGACAGGGAATCGACTGGAAACACCATATATTTT,CASSQSRDRESTGNTIYF
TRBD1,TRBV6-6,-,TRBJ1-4,TGTGCCAGCAGCAATCCTACAGGGGGCGCTAATGAAAAACTGTTTTTT,CASSNPTGGANEKLFF
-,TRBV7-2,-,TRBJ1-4,TGTGCCAGCAGCCGGACCCGGGGAACTAATGAAAAACTGTTTTTT,CASSRTRGTNEKLFF
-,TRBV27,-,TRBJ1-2,TGTGCCAGCAGTTTAAAGGCTCGGGGAGAGGGAGGCTACACCTTC,CASSLKARGEGGYTF
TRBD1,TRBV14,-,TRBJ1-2,TGTGCCAGCAGCCAGGGGACAGACTATGGCTACACCTTC,CASSQGTDYGYTF
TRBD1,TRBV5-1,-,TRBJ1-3,TGCGCCAGCAGACAGACAGGGCTTTCTGGAAACACCATATATTTT,CASRQTGLSGNTIYF
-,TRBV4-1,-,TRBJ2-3,TGCGCCAGCAGCCAAGATCAGTGGGGCGTGACCAGCACAGATACGCAGTATTTT,CASSQDQWGVTSTDTQYF
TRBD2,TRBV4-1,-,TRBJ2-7,TGCGCCAGCAGCCAAGATGTAGCGGGGGGGCTCGACGAGCAGTACTTC,CASSQDVAGGLDEQYF
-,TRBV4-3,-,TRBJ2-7,TGCGCCAGCAGCCCTTGGGGATCAGGGGCAGCTGTTGACAATGGTTACTACGAGCAGTACTTC,CASSPWGSGAAVDNGYYEQYF
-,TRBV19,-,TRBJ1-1,TGTGCCAGTACAGACAGGAACACTGAAGCTTTCTTT,CASTDRNTEAFF
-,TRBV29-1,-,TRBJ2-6,TGCAGCGTTGGGACTGGGCTAGCTGGGGCCAACGTCCTGACTTTC,CSVGTGLAGANVLTF
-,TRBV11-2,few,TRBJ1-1,TGTGCCAGCAGCGTCAGACAGGCCTCGTATACTGAAGCTTTCTTT,CASSVRQASYTEAFF
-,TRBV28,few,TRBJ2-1,TGTGCCAGCAGTTCCCCCCCTGAGGGTTCCTACAATGAGCAGTTCTTC,CASSSPPEGSYNEQFF
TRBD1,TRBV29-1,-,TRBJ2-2,TGCAGCGTTGTCAGCAGGGGGCGGGCGAACACCGGGGAGCTGTTTTTT,CSVVSRGRANTGELFF
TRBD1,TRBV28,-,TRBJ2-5,TGTGCCAGCGCCATCAGGGGGCGTACCCAGTACTTC,CASAIRGRTQYF
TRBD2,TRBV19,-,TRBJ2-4,TGTGCCAGTACCGGGGGCGGGGGGCCGTACTTC,CASTGGGGPYF
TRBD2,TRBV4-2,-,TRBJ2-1,TGTGCCAGCAGCCAAGATTGGCCGGGACTAGCGGGTTTGGATGAGCAGTTCTTC,CASSQDWPGLAGLDEQFF
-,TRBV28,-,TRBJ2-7,TGTGCCAGCACCATGAGTCAATCCTACGAGCAGTACTTC,CASTMSQSYEQYF
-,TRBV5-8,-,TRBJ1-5,TGTGCCAGCAGCTTCAGATATGATGAGGGGACAAAGCCCCAGCATTTT,CASSFRYDEGTKPQHF
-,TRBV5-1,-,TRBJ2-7,TGCGCCAGCAGCTTAAGCGTATCCAGCTCCTACGAGCAGTACTTC,CASSLSVSSSYEQYF
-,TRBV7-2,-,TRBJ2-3,TGTGCCAGCAGCTTGGGCGGGGGCGTAGTCACGCAGTATTTT,CASSLGGGVVTQYF
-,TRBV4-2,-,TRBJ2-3,TGTGCCAGCAGCCAAGATGCGACACACACAGATACGCAGTATTTT,CASSQDATHTDTQYF
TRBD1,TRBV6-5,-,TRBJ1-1,TGTGCCAGCAGGCCCACAGGGGAGTTGGAAGCTTTCTTT,CASRPTGELEAFF
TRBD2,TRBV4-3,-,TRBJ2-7,TGCGCCAGCAGCCAAGAACTAGCGGGGGGGCCCTACGAGCAGTACTTC,CASSQELAGGPYEQYF
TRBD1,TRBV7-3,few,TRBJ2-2,TGTGCCAGCAGCTTAACTCCCCCAGGACAGGGTGGCACCGGGGAGCTGTTTTTT,CASSLTPPGQGGTGELFF
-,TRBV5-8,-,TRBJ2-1,TGTGCCAGCAGGCCTCGGGGGACTTTATACAATGAGCAGTTCTTC,CASRPRGTLYNEQFF
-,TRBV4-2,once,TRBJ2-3,TGTGCCAGCAGCCCTCAAATTACCGGGTCGAGGACAGATACGCAGTATTTT,CASSPQITGSRTDTQYF
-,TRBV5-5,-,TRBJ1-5,TGTGCCAGCAGCTGGGGGGGATTCAATAGCAATCAGCCCCAGCATTTT,CASSWGGFNSNQPQHF
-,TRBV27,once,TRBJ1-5,TGTGCCAGCAGTTTTAGGGCTGACAGGAATCCCTCTTTT,CASSFRADRNPSF
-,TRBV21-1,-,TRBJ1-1,TGTGCCAGCTCGTTCTTTAAGGTATCATACAGTGAAGCTTTCTTT,CASSFFKVSYSEAFF
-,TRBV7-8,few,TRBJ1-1,TGTGCCAGCAGCTTAGGATACAGGGCGGACACTGAAGCTTTCTTT,CASSLGYRADTEAFF
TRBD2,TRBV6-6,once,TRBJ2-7,TGTGCCAGCAGCTCCGGGACTAGCGGGAGGATAGGGCAGTACTTC,CASSSGTSGRIGQYF
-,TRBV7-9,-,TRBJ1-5,TGTGCCAGCAGCTTAGAGGGGGAGTGGCAGCCCCAGCATTTT,CASSLEGEWQPQHF
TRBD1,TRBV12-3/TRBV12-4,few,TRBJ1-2,TGTGCCAGCGGGGACAGGGTTAACTATGGCTACACCTTC,CASGDRVNYGYTF
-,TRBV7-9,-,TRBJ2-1,TGTGCCAGCAGCTTAGGCCAGGACTACAATGAGCAGTTCTTC,CASSLGQDYNEQFF
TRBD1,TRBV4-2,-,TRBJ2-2,TGTGCCAGCAGCCAAGTTGGACAGGGGGCACGGACCGGGGAGCTGTTTTTT,CASSQVGQGARTGELFF
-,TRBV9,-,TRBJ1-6,TGTGCCAGCAGCGTAGGGGGAACAGGTATTAATTCACCCCTCCACTTT,CASSVGGTGINSPLHF
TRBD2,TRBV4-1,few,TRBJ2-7,TGCGCCAGCAGCCAAGATAGGTCGCTAGCGGGTTCCTACGAGCAGTACTTC,CASSQDRSLAGSYEQYF
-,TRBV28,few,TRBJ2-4,TGTGCCAGCAGTTTATTTCCGGGGAGTATCCAAAACATTCAGTACTTC,CASSLFPGSIQNIQYF
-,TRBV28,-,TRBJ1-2,TGTGCCAGCAGTTTAGTGGCTTCGGGGGTTAACTATGGCTACACCTTC,CASSLVASGVNYGYTF
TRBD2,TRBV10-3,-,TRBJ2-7,TGTGCCATCAAAGCTAGCGGGGTAGGTGTCGAGCAGTACTTC,CAIKASGVGVEQYF
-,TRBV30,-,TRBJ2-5,TGTGCCTGGAGGGGAGGCGAGACCCAGTACTTC,CAWRGGETQYF
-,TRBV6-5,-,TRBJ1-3,TGTGCCAGCAGTCGGTCCTCTGGAAACACCATATATTTT,CASSRSSGNTIYF
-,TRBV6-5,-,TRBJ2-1,TGTGCCATTTACAGGGCCAATGAGCAGTTCTTC,CAIYRANEQFF
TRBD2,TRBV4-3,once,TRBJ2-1,TGCGCCAGCAGCAGGGAGGGGAGCTCCTACAATGAGCAGTTCTTC,CASSREGSSYNEQFF
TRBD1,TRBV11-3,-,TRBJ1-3,TGTGCCAGCAGCTTACGGGCAGGGGGGACCATATATTTT,CASSLRAGGTIYF
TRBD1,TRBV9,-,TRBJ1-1,TGTGCCAGCAGCGTAGCTTCCATTAACAGGGGGATAGGAGCTTTCTTT,CASSVASINRGIGAFF
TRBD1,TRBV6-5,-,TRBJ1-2,TGTGCCAGCAGTTCGACAGGGAACTATGGCTACACCTTC,CASSSTGNYGYTF
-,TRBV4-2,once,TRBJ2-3,TGTGCCAGCAGCCATACTAGCACAGATACGCAGTATTTT,CASSHTSTDTQYF
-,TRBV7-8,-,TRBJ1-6,TGTGCCAGCAGCATTGAAGCGGGGGACTATAGTTCACCCCTCCACTTT,CASSIEAGDYSSPLHF
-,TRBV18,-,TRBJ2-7,TGTGCCAGCTCACGCGACTACGAGCAGTACTTC,CASSRDYEQYF
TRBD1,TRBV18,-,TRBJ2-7,TGTGCCAGCTCACCAAGAGGGACAGGGGGCGACGAGCAGTACTTC,CASSPRGTGGDEQYF
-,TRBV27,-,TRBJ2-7,TGTGCCAGCAAAAAATCGAGCGGGTCCTCCTACGAGCAGTACTTC,CASKKSSGSSYEQYF
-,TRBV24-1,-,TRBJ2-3,TGTGCCACCAGTGATTTAGCACAGAACACAGATACGCAGTATTTT,CATSDLAQNTDTQYF
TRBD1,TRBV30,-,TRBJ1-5,TGTGCCTTAAAAACAGGGGGCGGTCAGCCCCAGCATTTT,CALKTGGGQPQHF
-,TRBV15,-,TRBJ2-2,TGTGCCACCAGCTATCCCCCCCAGGGGCACACCGGGGAGCTGTTTTTT,CATSYPPQGHTGELFF
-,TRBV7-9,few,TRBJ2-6,TGTGCCAGCAGACCAACTAGTTCTGGGGCCAACGTCCTGACTTTC,CASRPTSSGANVLTF